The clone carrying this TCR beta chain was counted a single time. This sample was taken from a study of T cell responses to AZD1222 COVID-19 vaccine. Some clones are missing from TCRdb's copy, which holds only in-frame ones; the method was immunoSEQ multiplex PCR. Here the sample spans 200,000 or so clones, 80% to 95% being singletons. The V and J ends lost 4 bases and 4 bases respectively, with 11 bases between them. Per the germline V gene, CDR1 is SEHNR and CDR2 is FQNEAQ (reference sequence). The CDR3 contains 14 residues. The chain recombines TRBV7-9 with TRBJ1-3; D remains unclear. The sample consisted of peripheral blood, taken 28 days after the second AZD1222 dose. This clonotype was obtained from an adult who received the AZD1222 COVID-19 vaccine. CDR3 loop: CASSSDPTGNTIYF. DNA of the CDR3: TGTGCCAGCAGCTCCGACCCGACCGGAAACACCATATATTTT.